Sequencing of this T cell receptor beta chain was carried out in a study of vaccination and CD4 T cells after COVID-19. CD4+ T cells that had been cultured provided DNA sequenced with the Oncomine TCR Beta short-read assay. TCRdb analysed the PCR reads with MiXCR anew, one entry per CDR3 protein. The repertoire holds about 20,000 distinct CDR3 sequences, with 55% as singletons. This clonotype came up once. Its antigen is currently unknown. The germline V gene encodes CDR1 SGHNT and CDR2 YYREEE (reference sequence). This CDR3 is built from 14 residues. J was trimmed by 8 bases and V by 4 bases; bases with no gene match: 8. This sample's treatment: approximately 11-day PBMC culture with coronavirus spike peptide pools or control peptides (ViraFEST assay).

This clonotype was obtained from a human donor who had recovered from COVID-19. Source material: CD4+ T cells from blood, cultured in vitro. J is TRBJ1-2 and V is TRBV5-4; the match to TRBD1 covers 10 bases. CDR3 nucleotides: TGTGCCAGCAGCGATCGACAGGGGGCGGGAGGCTACACCTTC. Its protein product is CASSDRQGAGGYTF.